The 27 T cell receptor beta chains below all came from one sample that was sequenced in a study of cytomegalovirus exposure and HLA in healthy donors. Use of 60 Vbeta and 13 Jbeta primers characterized the PCR. The table came from immunoSEQ multiplex PCR; TCRdb's copy has only in-frame clones and leaves some out. The sample table includes approximately 200,000 clones. The sequenced sample consisted of PBMCs. Receptors originate from a boy between 5 and 17 years old in good health and CMV-seronegative.

This CDR3 reads CASSSSWAGGTYNEQFF. The CDR3 bases are TGTGCCAGCAGCTCGTCGTGGGCGGGGGGCACCTACAATGAGCAGTTCTTC. This chain joins TRBV14 and TRBJ2-1, with TRBD2 matching 8 bases. V lost 5 bases, J lost 2 bases, and 11 bases stayed unmatched. Germline assignment: CDR1 SGHDN and CDR2 FVKESK. CDR3 size: 17 residues.

The chain has TRBV15 and TRBJ2-5; possibly TRBD2 for D (6 bases). CDR1 and CDR2 from the germline V gene are LNHNV and YYDKDF (reference sequence). V lost 0 bases, J lost 5 bases, and 10 bases lay in between. This CDR3 is built from 14 residues. CDR3 DNA: TGTGCCACCAGCAGAGACGGAGGGCGGGAGACCCAGTACTTC. Its translation is CATSRDGGRETQYF.

This rearrangement joins TRBV7-3 to TRBJ2-3; D uncertain. Trimming left V 3 bases short and J 4 bases short, with 8 bases between. The germline gives CDR1 SGHTA, CDR2 FQGTGA. CDR3 length: 13 amino acids. The CDR3 bases are TGTGCCAGCAGCTTTAGTCCACCAGATACGCAGTATTTT. Translated, it gives CASSFSPPDTQYF. Complete variable domain (other parts from reference TRBV7-3 and TRBJ2-3): GAGVSQTPSNKVTEKGKYVELRCDPISGHTALYWYRQSLGQGPEFLIYFQGTGAADDSGLPNDRFFAVRPEGSVSTLKIQRTERGDSAVYLCASSFSPPDTQYFGPGTRLTVL.

The rearrangement joins TRBV28 to TRBJ2-7; D call uncertain. V gave up 6 bases and J gave up 3 bases, with 9 bases separating them. The CDR3 length is 12 residues. Germline-derived CDR1 and CDR2 are MDHEN and SYDVKM. The CDR3 DNA sequence: TGTGCCAGCAGCCTGGCCGACTACGAGCAGTACTTC. It encodes CASSLADYEQYF.

The CDR3 DNA is TGTGCCAGCAGCTTGGCCGTCGGGGTAAGCTCCTACGAGCAGTACTTC. This gives the protein CASSLAVGVSSYEQYF. This chain uses TRBV7-6 with TRBJ2-7; possibly TRBD2 for D (5 bases). CDR1 and CDR2 (germline): SGHVS, FNYEAQ. The CDR3 contains 16 residues. V lost 3 bases to trimming and J lost 0 bases, with 15 bases between them.

This sequence joins TRBV29-1 and TRBJ2-7; 9 bases fit TRBD1. Germline-derived CDR1 and CDR2 are SQVTM and ANQGSEA. With V trimmed by 4 bases and J by 6 bases, 10 bases remained unmatched. The CDR3 sequence is 14 residues long. CDR3 DNA: TGCAGCGTTGTTACGGGACAGGGTTTCTCCGAGCAGTACTTC. It encodes CSVVTGQGFSEQYF.

This rearrangement joins TRBV19 to TRBJ1-5, with TRBD1 matching 10 bases. The V gene's germline CDR1 is LNHDA and CDR2 SQIVND (reference sequence). This CDR3 comprises 16 residues. Trimming cost V 6 bases and J 1 base; bases outside gene matches: 6. This chain's CDR3 is CASRTGGAWSNQPQHF. CDR3 bases: TGTGCCAGTAGGACAGGGGGCGCCTGGAGCAATCAGCCCCAGCATTTT. Based on the CDR3 plus reference TRBV19 and TRBJ1-5, the full variable domain is DGGITQSPKYLFRKEGQNVTLSCEQNLNHDAMYWYRQDPGQGLRLIYYSQIVNDFQKGDIAEGYSVSREKKESFPLTVTSAQKNPTAFYLCASRTGGAWSNQPQHFGDGTRLSIL.

This rearrangement joins TRBV5-1 to TRBJ2-1, with TRBD1 matching 9 bases. The length of the CDR3 is 17 residues. Germline lookup yields CDR1 SGHRS and CDR2 YFSETQ. V was pared by 0 bases and J by 8 bases, with 12 bases of the junction left unmatched. The CDR3 region has the DNA TGCGCCAGCAGCTTGGTGTCTACAGGGGGCGCATGGGATGAGCAGTTCTTC. Its protein product is CASSLVSTGGAWDEQFF.

The V call is TRBV4-3, the J call TRBJ1-4; the match to TRBD1 covers 8 bases. CDR1 and CDR2 (germline): LGHNA, YSLEER. This CDR3 contains 17 residues. After removal of 1 base from V and 6 bases from J, the junction contained 10 bases not matched to a gene. The CDR3 here is CASSQGWAADRDEKLFF. Written as DNA, the CDR3 is TGCGCCAGCAGCCAAGGTTGGGCAGCGGACAGGGATGAAAAACTGTTTTTT.

V usage is TRBV5-1 and J usage is TRBJ1-1, with D uncertain. The CDR3 is 14 amino acids. The germline V and J ends were trimmed by 0 bases and 8 bases, with 14 bases remaining between them. CDR1 is SGHRS, CDR2 YFSETQ, per germline. The CDR3 DNA sequence: TGCGCCAGCAGCTTGGGCACAGAGGGCCGCGAAGCTTTCTTT. Its translation is CASSLGTEGREAFF.

V gene TRBV7-9 combines with J gene TRBJ1-4; D may be TRBD1 (6 bases). The CDR3 totals 14 residues. Looked up from germline, CDR1 is SEHNR and CDR2 is FQNEAQ (reference sequence). Trimming removed 5 bases at V and 8 bases at J, with 15 bases between. CDR3 amino acids: CASSDERGWEKLFF. DNA for the CDR3: TGTGCCAGCAGCGATGAAAGGGGGTGGGAAAAACTGTTTTTT.

The chain uses TRBV4-3 and TRBJ1-4; TRBD1 matches at 9 bases. Trimming cost V 4 bases and J 8 bases; bases outside gene matches: 11. This CDR3 is 16 amino acids long. From germline, CDR1 is LGHNA and CDR2 YSLEER. Written as DNA, the CDR3 is TGCGCCAGCAGCCTCGCAAGGGGACAGGGACGAGAAAAACTGTTTTTT. Amino acid sequence: CASSLARGQGREKLFF.

With regard to this clone: At one boundary the junction diverges from the germline segment, which might be a read error. The rearrangement uses TRBV11-3 and TRBJ2-3; no clear D gene. The CDR3 contains 13 residues. Germline values: CDR1 SGHNT, CDR2 YENEEA. The CDR3 DNA follows: TGTGCCAGCAGCTTTGAAAGCACGGATACGCAGTATTTT. It specifies CASSFESTDTQYF.

As regards this clone: The CDR3 does not end in the conserved phenylalanine or tryptophan, so this is likely a read error. The chain carries TRBV28 and TRBJ1-2, with 8 bases matching TRBD1. The CDR3 covers 13 residues. The V gene's germline CDR1 is MDHEN and CDR2 SYDVKM. The ends lost 5 bases at V and 2 bases at J; junction bases unmatched: 1. CDR3 sequence (DNA): TGTGCCAGCAGTCGGGACAGGAACTATGGCTACACCCTC. Translated: CASSRDRNYGYTL.

The chain is built from TRBV9 and TRBJ1-1; 11 nucleotides match TRBD1. The junction had 4 bases not matched to a gene; V was cut back by 4 bases and J by 5 bases. The CDR3 loop spans 14 amino acids. The germline CDR1 and CDR2 sequences are SGDLS and YYNGEE. The CDR3 spells CASSMGTGGTEAFF. As DNA, the CDR3 is TGTGCCAGCAGCATGGGGACAGGGGGAACTGAAGCTTTCTTT.

This sequence joins TRBV19 and TRBJ2-7; 8 bases are a match to TRBD1. The trim removed 6 bases at V and 2 bases at J, leaving 6 bases unmatched. Germline-derived CDR1 and CDR2 are LNHDA and SQIVND (reference sequence). The CDR3 runs 14 residues. The DNA of the CDR3 is TGTGCCAGTAGCTCTGGACAGGGACCCTACGAGCAGTACTTC. As protein: CASSSGQGPYEQYF.

This CDR3 reads CASTSAPPSDEQYF. In nucleotides, the CDR3 is TGCGCCAGCACCTCGGCCCCGCCTAGCGACGAGCAGTACTTC. The chain recombines TRBV5-1 with TRBJ2-7; possible D gene TRBD2, 6 bases. With 6 bases removed from V and 5 bases from J, the gap between germline ends came to 18 bases. Germline V CDR1 and CDR2: SGHRS, YFSETQ. The CDR3 has 14 amino acids.

The rearrangement joins TRBV19 to TRBJ1-1; TRBD1 is a possible D gene (5 bases). Trimming shortened V by 9 bases and J by 4 bases, and 18 bases separated the two germline ends. Germline assignment: CDR1 LNHDA and CDR2 SQIVND (reference sequence). The CDR3 consists of 14 residues. The CDR3 region is CASTKQGGRTEAFF. The CDR3, as DNA: TGTGCCAGCACAAAGCAGGGCGGTCGCACTGAAGCTTTCTTT.

This chain joins TRBV7-2 and TRBJ2-2, with a tentative D call TRBD1 (6 bases). Germline CDR1 SGHTA, CDR2 FQGNSA. Trimming stripped 6 bases from V and 1 base from J, with 18 bases between. The CDR3 consists of 17 residues. The CDR3 spells CASSRKPGHVNTGELFF. The CDR3 DNA reads TGTGCCAGCAGTCGTAAACCGGGACACGTGAACACCGGGGAGCTGTTTTTT.

The CDR3 bases are TGTGCCAGCAGCTTAGAGACGCGAGGAACGGCTTTCTTT. Translated: CASSLETRGTAFF. V is TRBV7-9 and J is TRBJ1-1; D unresolved. CDR1 and CDR2 from the germline V gene are SEHNR and FQNEAQ (reference sequence). The CDR3 has 13 amino acids. V gave up 1 base and J gave up 11 bases, with 14 bases separating them.

The V and J genes are TRBV12-5 and TRBJ1-1; 7 bases fit TRBD1. Germline V gene sequence: CDR1 LGHNT, CDR2 FRNRAP. CDR3 size: 17 residues. Losses at the gene ends were 5 bases for V and 1 base for J; bases not matched to a gene: 13. CDR3 residues: CASGEIQGGWGNTEAFF. For the CDR3, the DNA is TGTGCTAGTGGTGAGATTCAGGGGGGTTGGGGGAACACTGAAGCTTTCTTT. Using reference TRBV12-5 and TRBJ1-1 for the parts outside the CDR3, the full variable domain is DARVTQTPRHKVTEMGQEVTMRCQPILGHNTVFWYRQTMMQGLELLAYFRNRAPLDDSGMPKDRFSAEMPDATLATLKIQPSEPRDSAVYFCASGEIQGGWGNTEAFFGQGTRLTVV.

The rearrangement joins TRBV19 to TRBJ2-5; D perhaps matches TRBD2 (6 bases). This CDR3 region has 15 residues. Trimming took 6 bases from V and 5 from J, leaving 19 bases between them. Germline CDR1 and CDR2: LNHDA and SQIVND (reference sequence). The CDR3 nucleotides are TGTGCCAGTAGCCCCAGCGGGCCAAACGGGGAGACCCAGTACTTC. This gives the protein CASSPSGPNGETQYF.

V gene TRBV30 combines with J gene TRBJ2-7; tentative D call: TRBD1 (6 bases). This CDR3 comprises 13 residues. Germline lookup yields CDR1 GTSNPN and CDR2 SVGIG (reference sequence). The V gene lost 2 bases and the J gene lost 5 bases, with 13 bases spanning the gap. CDR3 in amino acids: CAWSRRGGDEQYF. Here the CDR3 DNA reads TGTGCCTGGAGTCGTAGAGGGGGAGACGAGCAGTACTTC.

The CDR3 protein is CASSLLGRGTEQYF. CDR3 nucleotide sequence: TGTGCCAGCAGCCTCCTCGGCAGGGGTACCGAGCAGTACTTC. This rearrangement joins TRBV7-3 to TRBJ2-7; D is perhaps TRBD1 (6 bases). V shed 5 bases and J shed 6 bases, with 17 bases lying between them. There are 14 residues in the CDR3. CDR1 is SGHTA and CDR2 is FQGTGA in the germline V gene.

The rearrangement joins TRBV27 to TRBJ2-2; D gene ambiguous. The germline V gene has CDR1 MNHEY and CDR2 SMNVEV (reference sequence). Trimming left V 3 bases short and J 1 base short, with 6 bases between. The CDR3 is made up of 14 amino acids. The CDR3 sequence: CASSFGLNTGELFF. Here the CDR3 DNA reads TGTGCCAGCAGTTTTGGGCTGAACACCGGGGAGCTGTTTTTT.

V gene TRBV20-1 combines with J gene TRBJ2-5; no clear D gene. The V end lost 6 bases, the J end lost 7 bases, and 12 bases lay between the germline ends. The germline gives CDR1 DFQATT, CDR2 SNEGSKA (reference sequence). This CDR3 has 11 amino acids. CDR3 DNA: TGCAGTGCCGCAGGTCCAAGGACCCAGTACTTC. Residues: CSAAGPRTQYF.

The V call is TRBV5-1, the J call TRBJ1-5; 8 bases are shared with TRBD1. The CDR3 spans 15 residues. Looked up from germline, CDR1 is SGHRS and CDR2 is YFSETQ. V trimming: 2 bases; J trimming: 4 bases; junction bases outside the gene matches: 5. CDR3 bases: TGCGCCAGCAGCTTAACGACAGGGGAAAATCAGCCCCAGCATTTT. It encodes CASSLTTGENQPQHF.